The 15 T cell receptor beta chains listed next were all sequenced from one sample in a study of vaccination and CD4 T cells after COVID-19. Oncomine TCR Beta short-read sequencing was applied to DNA from cultured CD4+ T cells. From the PCR reads, TCRdb called clonotypes with MiXCR, one entry per CDR3 protein. The top ten clones hold approximately 10% of a sample with about 21,000 distinct CDR3 sequences, approximately 60% of them seen once. Described treatment: approximately nine-day PBMC culture with coronavirus spike peptide pools or control peptides (ViraFEST assay). Their antigens remain unidentified. The sample was CD4+ T cells from blood, cultured in vitro. These receptors all come from a human donor who had recovered from COVID-19.

The table lists this clonotype with a count of one. V is TRBV10-3 and J is TRBJ2-1; unclear D gene. Germline V gene sequence: CDR1 ENHRY, CDR2 SYGVKD. The length of the CDR3 is 14 residues. V gave up 4 bases and J gave up 0 bases, with 7 bases separating them. CDR3 loop: CAISVKSSYNEQFF. The CDR3, as DNA: TGTGCCATCAGTGTAAAGAGCTCCTACAATGAGCAGTTCTTC.

This sequence joins TRBV28 and TRBJ1-5; tentatively, D is TRBD1 (6 bases). The ends were cut back, 5 bases at V and 7 bases at J, with 12 bases in the middle. Germline V gives CDR1 MDHEN, CDR2 SYDVKM. The CDR3 has 13 residues. The CDR3: CASSAYREQPQHF. CDR3 in DNA: TGTGCCAGCAGTGCCTACAGGGAGCAGCCCCAGCATTTT.

The V gene is TRBV5-4, the J gene TRBJ2-5; D remains unclear. This CDR3 is built from 13 residues. Germline V CDR1 and CDR2: SGHNT, YYREEE (reference sequence). Trimming stripped 0 bases from V and 5 bases from J, with 8 bases between. The CDR3 nucleotides read TGTGCCAGCAGCTTGGGGTCACACGAGACCCAGTACTTC. Amino acids: CASSLGSHETQYF. The whole variable domain, remainder taken from reference TRBV5-4 and TRBJ2-5, is ETGVTQSPTHLIKTRGQQVTLRCSSQSGHNTVSWYQQALGQGPQFIFQYYREEENGRGNFPPRFSGLQFPNYSSELNVNALELDDSALYLCASSLGSHETQYFGPGTRLLVL.

The sample holds one count of this clonotype. J is TRBJ1-1 and V is TRBV7-2, with no clear D. Trimming pared 4 bases from V and 0 bases from J, leaving 6 bases between. The CDR3 is made up of 13 amino acids. Germline loops: CDR1 SGHTA, CDR2 FQGNSA. Here the CDR3 reads CASSSTLNTEAFF. The CDR3 region has the DNA TGTGCCAGCAGCTCGACACTGAACACTGAAGCTTTCTTT.

The chain recombines TRBV11-2 with TRBJ2-5; the D is unclear. The germline V gene has CDR1 SGHAT and CDR2 FQNNGV. Trimming removed 5 bases from V and 5 bases from J, with 18 bases in between. CDR3 size: 15 residues. As DNA, the CDR3 is TGTGCCAGCAGCCTTGAACACTCCCCTCGGGAGACCCAGTACTTC. Amino acids: CASSLEHSPRETQYF.

The rearrangement joins TRBV21-1 to TRBJ2-5; TRBD2, the table's D call, was not compared with the DNA. TRBV21-1 counts as a pseudogene. The CDR3 consists of 16 residues. CDR3 region: CASKRASGVLLMTQYF. CDR3 nucleotides: TGTGCCAGCAAACGGGCTAGCGGGGTGCTCTTAATGACCCAGTACTTC.

The rearrangement links TRBV20-1 to TRBJ2-7; no clear D. CDR1 DFQATT and CDR2 SNEGSKA come from the germline V gene (reference sequence). This CDR3 spans 13 amino acids. Trimming took 7 bases from V and 2 from J, leaving 15 bases between them. The CDR3 DNA reads TGCAGTGGAAGATTCGGCGGTACCTACGAGCAGTACTTC. Its protein is CSGRFGGTYEQYF.

This clonotype showed up just a few times. V gene TRBV7-8 combines with J gene TRBJ1-2; possibly TRBD1 for D (5 bases). Germline assignment: CDR1 SGHVS and CDR2 FQNEAQ. V shed 0 bases and J shed 7 bases, with 12 bases lying between them. The CDR3 covers 14 residues. The CDR3 reads CASSLAGVFTGYTF. CDR3 nucleotides: TGTGCCAGCAGCTTAGCAGGGGTCTTTACTGGCTACACCTTC. Full variable domain (outside the CDR3, taken from reference TRBV7-8 and TRBJ1-2): GAGVSQSPRYKVAKRGQDVALRCDPISGHVSLFWYQQALGQGPEFLTYFQNEAQLDKSGLPSDRFFAERPEGSVSTLKIQRTQQEDSAVYLCASSLAGVFTGYTFGSGTRLTVV.

This sequence joins TRBV7-3 and TRBJ2-3; unclear D gene. CDR1 SGHTA and CDR2 FQGTGA come from the germline V gene. The V gene lost 8 bases and the J gene lost 2 bases, with 8 bases spanning the gap. The CDR3 extends over 12 amino acids. The CDR3 sequence: CASGENTDTQYF. The CDR3 DNA reads TGTGCCAGCGGTGAGAACACAGATACGCAGTATTTT.

This clonotype was seen a handful of times. This rearrangement joins TRBV19 to TRBJ1-1; D is unresolved. The CDR3 consists of 13 residues. Per the germline V gene, CDR1 is LNHDA and CDR2 is SQIVND (reference sequence). With 1 base removed from V and 3 bases from J, the gap between germline ends came to 6 bases. The CDR3 region is CASSIGGDTEAFF. The CDR3 nucleotides are TGTGCCAGTAGTATAGGCGGAGACACTGAAGCTTTCTTT. The variable domain in full, completed from reference TRBV19 and TRBJ1-1, reads DGGITQSPKYLFRKEGQNVTLSCEQNLNHDAMYWYRQDPGQGLRLIYYSQIVNDFQKGDIAEGYSVSREKKESFPLTVTSAQKNPTAFYLCASSIGGDTEAFFGQGTRLTVV.

This chain links TRBV20-1 with TRBJ2-1, with 9 bases that match TRBD2. The CDR3 is made up of 15 amino acids. CDR1 is DFQATT and CDR2 is SNEGSKA in the germline V gene (reference sequence). J was trimmed by 7 bases and V by 2 bases; bases with no gene match: 9. CDR3 in DNA: TGCAGTGCTAGAATTCCTAGCGGGGTGCGGAATGAGCAGTTCTTC. Amino acids: CSARIPSGVRNEQFF.

The chain is built from TRBV2 and TRBJ1-2; the D gene is possibly TRBD1 (5 bases). V dropped 5 bases and J dropped 5 bases, with 18 bases sitting between them. The germline V gene has CDR1 SNHLY and CDR2 FYNNEI. The CDR3 spans 15 residues. The CDR3, as DNA: TGTGCCAGCAGTCGTGGGGGACCGGGCTTATATGGCTACACCTTC. Translating gives CASSRGGPGLYGYTF.

The genes are TRBV7-2 and TRBJ1-2; 7 nucleotides line up with TRBD1. J lost 4 bases, V lost 5 bases, and 10 bases had no gene match. Per the germline V gene, CDR1 is SGHTA and CDR2 is FQGNSA. CDR3 length equals 15 residues. CDR3 sequence (DNA): TGTGCCAGCAGCCTTAGGGGACAGACGCTCTATGGCTACACCTTC. Translated, it gives CASSLRGQTLYGYTF. The entire variable domain, with the rest obtained from reference TRBV7-2 and TRBJ1-2, is as follows: GAGVSQSPSNKVTEKGKDVELRCDPISGHTALYWYRQSLGQGLEFLIYFQGNSAPDKSGLPSDRFSAERTGGSVSTLTIQRTQQEDSAVYLCASSLRGQTLYGYTFGSGTRLTVV.

This clonotype was picked up a small number of times. This chain connects TRBV7-2 to TRBJ2-5; perhaps TRBD1 as D (6 bases). CDR3 size: 13 residues. Germline lookup yields CDR1 SGHTA and CDR2 FQGNSA. The V gene lost 3 bases and the J gene lost 4 bases, with 9 bases spanning the gap. This CDR3 reads CASSLTGAETQYF. DNA of the CDR3: TGTGCCAGCAGCTTGACAGGAGCAGAGACCCAGTACTTC.

The rearrangement links TRBV7-3 to TRBJ2-1, with 8 bases identical to TRBD2. Germline V gene lookup returns CDR1 SGHTA and CDR2 FQGTGA. Germline trimming cut 0 bases from V and 7 bases from J; bases unmatched to any gene: 2. This CDR3 comprises 14 residues. DNA of the CDR3: TGTGCCAGCAGCTTAACGCGGGGGGTAAATGAGCAGTTCTTC. Translation gives CASSLTRGVNEQFF.